These 16 T cell receptor beta chains were all obtained from the same sample, sequenced in a study of blood T cell repertoires in COVID-19. TCRdb keeps only in-frame clones here, not all; method: immunoSEQ multiplex PCR. Among approximately 94,000 clones, 88% were seen once, and the ten largest hold 4.8%. The source material was peripheral blood. Receptors were obtained from a woman older than 75 with active COVID-19.

The V call is TRBV24-1, the J call TRBJ2-5, with 7 bases that match TRBD2. The CDR3 has 14 residues. The V gene's germline CDR1 is KGHDR and CDR2 SFDVKD. V trimming: 2 bases; J trimming: 2 bases; junction bases outside the gene matches: 1. As DNA, the CDR3 is TGTGCCACCAGTGATTGGACTAGACAAGAGACCCAGTACTTC. Protein: CATSDWTRQETQYF.

The chain is built from TRBV2 and TRBJ2-5, with D tentatively TRBD2 (5 bases). There are 13 residues in the CDR3. Germline V gives CDR1 SNHLY, CDR2 FYNNEI. Trimming took off 4 bases at V and 5 bases at J, with 11 bases between the two ends. CDR3 amino acids: CASSVLRVETQYF. As DNA, the CDR3 is TGTGCCAGCAGTGTTTTGCGGGTGGAGACCCAGTACTTC.

This chain joins TRBV5-1 and TRBJ1-6; tentative D call: TRBD1 (5 bases). Germline values: CDR1 SGHRS, CDR2 YFSETQ. V lost 0 bases, J lost 7 bases, and 11 bases lay in between. This CDR3 contains 15 residues. Here the CDR3 reads CASSLDQGLNSPLHF. The CDR3 DNA is TGCGCCAGCAGCTTGGACCAGGGACTAAATTCACCCCTCCACTTT.

This chain connects TRBV6-5 to TRBJ2-5; maybe TRBD2 (5 bases). The V and J ends lost 5 bases and 2 bases respectively, with 9 bases between them. The CDR3 totals 13 residues. Looked up from germline, CDR1 is MNHEY and CDR2 is SVGAGI. The CDR3 nucleotides are TGTGCCAGCAGTCGGACTGTTCAAGAGACCCAGTACTTC. Translating it yields CASSRTVQETQYF.

This clone appeared once. This sequence joins TRBV7-9 and TRBJ2-1, with 8 bases aligning to TRBD2. The length of the CDR3 is 20 residues. With V trimmed by 5 bases and J by 1 base, 19 bases remained unmatched. Germline lookup yields CDR1 SEHNR and CDR2 FQNEAQ (reference sequence). The CDR3 reads CASSNLGLAGYGRSYNEQFF. The CDR3 DNA is TGTGCCAGCAGCAATCTGGGGCTAGCGGGTTACGGTCGATCCTACAATGAGCAGTTCTTC.

CDR3 coding DNA: TGTGCCAGCAGCCACCGCCGGGGGGGCGATTCACCCCTCCACTTT. Amino acids: CASSHRRGGDSPLHF. The chain has TRBV27 and TRBJ1-6; D possibly corresponds to TRBD1 (6 bases). The CDR3 is made up of 15 amino acids. Trimming left V 6 bases short and J 8 bases short, with 17 bases between. CDR1 and CDR2 (germline): MNHEY, SMNVEV (reference sequence).

This chain links TRBV6-5 with TRBJ2-1, with D tentatively TRBD2 (6 bases). The V end lost 8 bases, the J end lost 7 bases, and 21 bases lay between the germline ends. The CDR3 runs 15 residues. The germline gives CDR1 MNHEY, CDR2 SVGAGI. The CDR3 protein is CASRSGAARWNEQFF. CDR3 bases: TGTGCCAGCCGTTCGGGAGCCGCAAGGTGGAATGAGCAGTTCTTC.

The CDR3, as DNA: TGTGCCAGCAGCGTAGGAGGGTATGGCTACACCTTC. Translating gives CASSVGGYGYTF. V gene TRBV9 combines with J gene TRBJ1-2; no reliable D call. V dropped 0 bases and J dropped 5 bases, with 5 bases sitting between them. The CDR3 extends over 12 amino acids. Germline CDR1 reads SGDLS; CDR2 reads YYNGEE.

J is TRBJ1-3 and V is TRBV28; maybe TRBD1 (5 bases). The CDR3 has 14 residues. The V end lost 3 bases, the J end lost 3 bases, and 9 bases lay between the germline ends. CDR1 MDHEN and CDR2 SYDVKM come from the germline V gene. The CDR3 DNA follows: TGTGCCAGCAGTTTTGGGGCAAGTGGAAACACCATATATTTT. Amino acid sequence: CASSFGASGNTIYF.

The rearrangement links TRBV11-2 to TRBJ2-5; TRBD1 matches 7 bases. V lost 6 bases, J lost 1 base, and 14 bases stayed unmatched. Germline V CDR1 and CDR2: SGHAT, FQNNGV. The CDR3 spans 17 residues. This chain's CDR3 is CASSRPRVQGTQETQYF. DNA for the CDR3: TGTGCCAGCAGTCGCCCCCGGGTACAGGGGACCCAAGAGACCCAGTACTTC.

CDR3 nucleotide sequence: TGCGCCAGCAGTGAGCTGGGACAGGACTACGAGCAGTACTTC. It translates to CASSELGQDYEQYF. The chain is built from TRBV10-1 and TRBJ2-7, with 8 bases that match TRBD1. V lost 2 bases and J lost 3; bases outside the gene matches: 3. CDR3 length: 14 amino acids. Germline-derived CDR1 and CDR2 are WNHNN and SYGVQD (reference sequence).

The V call is TRBV3-1 (or the pseudogene TRBV3-2), the J call TRBJ2-1; 8 bases line up with TRBD2. The CDR3 totals 12 residues. Germline V gene data show CDR1 as LGHDT and CDR2 as YNNKEL (reference sequence). Trimming removed 4 bases from V and 12 bases from J; junction bases left unmatched: 5. The CDR3 region is CASSPRTSLQFF. In DNA, the CDR3 is TGTGCCAGCAGCCCGCGGACTAGCTTGCAGTTCTTC.

The V and J genes are TRBV30 and TRBJ1-5; TRBD1 matches 7 bases. CDR3 length: 15 residues. The germline CDR1 and CDR2 sequences are GTSNPN and SVGIG (reference sequence). Losses at the gene ends were 0 bases for V and 2 bases for J; bases not matched to a gene: 4. CDR3 DNA sequence: TGTGCCTGGAGTGTACAGGGGCGCGGCAATCAGCCCCAGCATTTT. Residues: CAWSVQGRGNQPQHF.

The rearrangement links TRBV11-1 to TRBJ2-1; D is possibly TRBD2 (5 bases). This CDR3 region has 12 residues. The germline CDR1 and CDR2 sequences are SGHAT and FQDESV (reference sequence). V was cut by 8 bases and J by 0 bases, with 5 bases left in between. CDR3 DNA sequence: TGTGCCAGCGGAGGCTCCTACAATGAGCAGTTCTTC. Its protein product is CASGGSYNEQFF.

The gene calls are TRBV11-3 and TRBJ2-5; 7 bases line up with TRBD1. The CDR3 runs 12 residues. Germline V gives CDR1 SGHNT, CDR2 YENEEA. Trimming at V came to 5 bases and at J to 8 bases, leaving 5 bases not matched to a gene. The CDR3 here is CASSRQGGTQYF. DNA of the CDR3: TGTGCCAGCAGCCGACAGGGCGGTACCCAGTACTTC.

The gene calls are TRBV5-4 and TRBJ2-7, with TRBD1 matching 8 bases. Germline V CDR1 and CDR2: SGHNT, YYREEE (reference sequence). The ends lost 3 bases at V and 1 base at J; junction bases unmatched: 3. CDR3 length equals 14 residues. CDR3 protein: CASSSTGGSYEQYF. Here the CDR3 DNA reads TGTGCCAGCAGCTCCACAGGGGGTTCCTACGAGCAGTACTTC.